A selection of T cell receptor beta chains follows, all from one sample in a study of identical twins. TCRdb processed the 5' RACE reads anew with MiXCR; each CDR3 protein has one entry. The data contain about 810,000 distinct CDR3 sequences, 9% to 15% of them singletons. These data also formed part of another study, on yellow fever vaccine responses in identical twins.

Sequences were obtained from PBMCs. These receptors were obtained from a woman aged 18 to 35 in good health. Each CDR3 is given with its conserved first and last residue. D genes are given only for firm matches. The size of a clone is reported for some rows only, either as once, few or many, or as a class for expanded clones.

CDR3 DNA: TGCGCCAGCACTCGGACTAGCGGAGTCTACGAGCAGTACTTC; CDR3 protein: CASTRTSGVYEQYF; J gene: TRBJ2-7; clone size: -; V gene: TRBV5-1; D gene: TRBD2; CDR3 length: 14
CDR3 DNA: TGTGCCAGCAGCTCAAAGGCTCTCCCCCCGGGACACTGGGTTTTGGAGACCCAGTACTTC; CDR3 protein: CASSSKALPPGHWVLETQYF; J gene: TRBJ2-5; clone size: -; V gene: TRBV7-6; D gene: -; CDR3 length: 20
CDR3 DNA: TGCGCCAGCAGCTACGATGCGATGAACACTGAAGCTTTCTTT; CDR3 protein: CASSYDAMNTEAFF; J gene: TRBJ1-1; clone size: few; V gene: TRBV5-1; D gene: -; CDR3 length: 14
CDR3 DNA: TGCAGTGCTAGGGATTCCGGCACGGTTATATGGACAGATACGCAGTATTTT; CDR3 protein: CSARDSGTVIWTDTQYF; J gene: TRBJ2-3; clone size: -; V gene: TRBV20-1; D gene: -; CDR3 length: 17
CDR3 DNA: TGTGCCATCAGTGCTACTAGCGGGATAAACAATGAGCAGTTCTTC; CDR3 protein: CAISATSGINNEQFF; J gene: TRBJ2-1; clone size: -; V gene: TRBV10-3; D gene: TRBD2; CDR3 length: 15
CDR3 DNA: TGCGCCAGCAGCCCGCAAGCGAACACCGGGGAGCTGTTTTTT; CDR3 protein: CASSPQANTGELFF; J gene: TRBJ2-2; clone size: few; V gene: TRBV5-1; D gene: -; CDR3 length: 14
CDR3 DNA: TGTGCCAGCAGCTTAAGGCGGGAGGGTCGCGACGAGCAGTACTTC; CDR3 protein: CASSLRREGRDEQYF; J gene: TRBJ2-7; clone size: -; V gene: TRBV7-9; D gene: TRBD2; CDR3 length: 15
CDR3 DNA: TGTGCCAGCAGACGTACAAGGATTGAGAACAATGAGCAGTTCTTC; CDR3 protein: CASRRTRIENNEQFF; J gene: TRBJ2-1; clone size: -; V gene: TRBV12-3/TRBV12-4; D gene: -; CDR3 length: 15
CDR3 DNA: TGCGCCAGCAGCTTGGATGGACCTGGGCCCTATGGCTACACCTTC; CDR3 protein: CASSLDGPGPYGYTF; J gene: TRBJ1-2; clone size: few; V gene: TRBV5-1; D gene: -; CDR3 length: 15
CDR3 DNA: TGTGCCAGTAGTACCTCGACAGGGGGGTATGGCTACACCTTC; CDR3 protein: CASSTSTGGYGYTF; J gene: TRBJ1-2; clone size: -; V gene: TRBV19; D gene: TRBD1; CDR3 length: 14
CDR3 DNA: TGTGCCAGCAGCTTGCTAGCGGGGGGAGCAGGGACCCAGTACTTC; CDR3 protein: CASSLLAGGAGTQYF; J gene: TRBJ2-5; clone size: -; V gene: TRBV6-1; D gene: TRBD2; CDR3 length: 15
CDR3 DNA: TGCAGTGCTAGAGGGACTAGCGGGGGGGCAGATACGCAGTATTTT; CDR3 protein: CSARGTSGGADTQYF; J gene: TRBJ2-3; clone size: -; V gene: TRBV20-1; D gene: TRBD2; CDR3 length: 15
CDR3 DNA: TGTGCCAGCAGTGGAGGCCCCGATAGCAATCAGCCCCAGCATTTT; CDR3 protein: CASSGGPDSNQPQHF; J gene: TRBJ1-5; clone size: -; V gene: TRBV2; D gene: -; CDR3 length: 15
CDR3 DNA: TGTGCCAGCAGTCATGTAGCGGGAGGGCGGTACAATGAGCAGTTCTTC; CDR3 protein: CASSHVAGGRYNEQFF; J gene: TRBJ2-1; clone size: few; V gene: TRBV12-3/TRBV12-4; D gene: TRBD2; CDR3 length: 16
CDR3 DNA: TGCAGTGCTAGAGACGGTAGCGTTGGAACCGGGCAGTTCTTC; CDR3 protein: CSARDGSVGTGQFF; J gene: TRBJ2-1; clone size: -; V gene: TRBV20-1; D gene: -; CDR3 length: 14
CDR3 DNA: TGTGCCAGCACCCCACTAGCGTGGGAGACCCAGTACTTC; CDR3 protein: CASTPLAWETQYF; J gene: TRBJ2-5; clone size: -; V gene: TRBV12-3/TRBV12-4; D gene: TRBD2; CDR3 length: 13
CDR3 DNA: TGTGCCAGCAGCTTAGCTGTGTATGGGGGTGCAGAGACCCAGTACTTC; CDR3 protein: CASSLAVYGGAETQYF; J gene: TRBJ2-5; clone size: -; V gene: TRBV7-8; D gene: -; CDR3 length: 16
CDR3 DNA: TGTGCCAGCAACCAGCGGGAGGCAGATACGCAGTATTTT; CDR3 protein: CASNQREADTQYF; J gene: TRBJ2-3; clone size: -; V gene: TRBV9; D gene: TRBD2; CDR3 length: 13
CDR3 DNA: TGTGCCAGCAGCCCGCGGGTGACCTTTGACGGGTTCTTC; CDR3 protein: CASSPRVTFDGFF; J gene: TRBJ2-1; clone size: -; V gene: TRBV7-9; D gene: -; CDR3 length: 13
CDR3 DNA: TGTGCCAGCAGTTTTAGCGGCTCCTACAATGAGCAGTTCTTC; CDR3 protein: CASSFSGSYNEQFF; J gene: TRBJ2-1; clone size: many; V gene: TRBV27; D gene: -; CDR3 length: 14
CDR3 DNA: TGCAGTGCTAGAGATCAGCAGGGGGCGAATCAGCCCCAGCATTTT; CDR3 protein: CSARDQQGANQPQHF; J gene: TRBJ1-5; clone size: few; V gene: TRBV20-1; D gene: TRBD1; CDR3 length: 15
CDR3 DNA: TGTGCCAGCAGTTTAGAGGTCCTAGCACCCCAGGGGGAGACCCAGTACTTC; CDR3 protein: CASSLEVLAPQGETQYF; J gene: TRBJ2-5; clone size: -; V gene: TRBV27; D gene: -; CDR3 length: 17
CDR3 DNA: TGCAGTGCTAGCAAGGGACATAGCAATCAGCCCCAGCATTTT; CDR3 protein: CSASKGHSNQPQHF; J gene: TRBJ1-5; clone size: many; V gene: TRBV20-1; D gene: -; CDR3 length: 14
CDR3 DNA: TGCAGTGCTAGAGATCAAAGGACTAGCGACAATGAGCAGTTCTTC; CDR3 protein: CSARDQRTSDNEQFF; J gene: TRBJ2-1; clone size: -; V gene: TRBV20-1; D gene: TRBD2; CDR3 length: 15
CDR3 DNA: TGCGCCAGCAGCCAAATCCGGGGCACTGAAGCTTTCTTT; CDR3 protein: CASSQIRGTEAFF; J gene: TRBJ1-1; clone size: few; V gene: TRBV4-1; D gene: -; CDR3 length: 13
CDR3 DNA: TGTGCCACCAGCCCAACAGGGTTGCGGGAGGGGTGGAATACGCAGTATTTT; CDR3 protein: CATSPTGLREGWNTQYF; J gene: TRBJ2-3; clone size: -; V gene: TRBV24-1; D gene: TRBD2; CDR3 length: 17
CDR3 DNA: TGCGCCAGCAGCGCAAGGACTGGGACTAGCGGGGGGGAACAGTTCTTC; CDR3 protein: CASSARTGTSGGEQFF; J gene: TRBJ2-1; clone size: few; V gene: TRBV4-1; D gene: TRBD2; CDR3 length: 16
CDR3 DNA: TGTGCCACCAGTGATAACAGGGGCAATACGCAGTATTTT; CDR3 protein: CATSDNRGNTQYF; J gene: TRBJ2-3; clone size: -; V gene: TRBV24-1; D gene: TRBD1; CDR3 length: 13
CDR3 DNA: TGTGCCACCCTAGAACAGTGGGGAACTGAAGCTTTCTTT; CDR3 protein: CATLEQWGTEAFF; J gene: TRBJ1-1; clone size: -; V gene: TRBV10-3; D gene: -; CDR3 length: 13
CDR3 DNA: TGCAGTGCTATCGGGGGTGACACCAAAAACATTCAGTACTTC; CDR3 protein: CSAIGGDTKNIQYF; J gene: TRBJ2-4; clone size: -; V gene: TRBV20-1; D gene: -; CDR3 length: 14
CDR3 DNA: TGTGCCACCATGCAGGGAGAGGTGAACACTGAAGCTTTCTTT; CDR3 protein: CATMQGEVNTEAFF; J gene: TRBJ1-1; clone size: few; V gene: TRBV2; D gene: -; CDR3 length: 14
CDR3 DNA: TGCGCCAGCAGCTTGAGAGCGACTAGCGGGAGTATCGAGCAGTACTTC; CDR3 protein: CASSLRATSGSIEQYF; J gene: TRBJ2-7; clone size: many; V gene: TRBV5-1; D gene: TRBD2; CDR3 length: 16
CDR3 DNA: TGTGCCAGCACCGGGTGGGGCTCTGGAAACACCATATATTTT; CDR3 protein: CASTGWGSGNTIYF; J gene: TRBJ1-3; clone size: -; V gene: TRBV12-3/TRBV12-4; D gene: -; CDR3 length: 14
CDR3 DNA: TGTGCCAGCAGCATTGGACAGGGGGCTAACAATGAGCAGTTCTTC; CDR3 protein: CASSIGQGANNEQFF; J gene: TRBJ2-1; clone size: -; V gene: TRBV28; D gene: TRBD1; CDR3 length: 15
CDR3 DNA: TGTGCCAGCACCCGGGACTTTGAGCAGTTCTTC; CDR3 protein: CASTRDFEQFF; J gene: TRBJ2-1; clone size: -; V gene: TRBV2; D gene: -; CDR3 length: 11
CDR3 DNA: TGCAGCGCAGGGGGCGGCGTTACCTACGAGCAGTACTTC; CDR3 protein: CSAGGGVTYEQYF; J gene: TRBJ2-7; clone size: few; V gene: TRBV29-1; D gene: TRBD1; CDR3 length: 13
CDR3 DNA: TGCAGTGCTAGAAGTGACAGTGACTACGAGCAGTACTTC; CDR3 protein: CSARSDSDYEQYF; J gene: TRBJ2-7; clone size: -; V gene: TRBV20-1; D gene: -; CDR3 length: 13
CDR3 DNA: TGTGCCAGCAGTTACGTGGTATACGAGCAGTACTTC; CDR3 protein: CASSYVVYEQYF; J gene: TRBJ2-7; clone size: few; V gene: TRBV6-2/TRBV6-3; D gene: -; CDR3 length: 12
CDR3 DNA: TGCAGTGCTAGCCCTTATCCAGCTAATGAAAAACTGTTTTTT; CDR3 protein: CSASPYPANEKLFF; J gene: TRBJ1-4; clone size: -; V gene: TRBV20-1; D gene: -; CDR3 length: 14
CDR3 DNA: TGTGCCAGCAGTCGGGACAGTGGTTTTGAAAAACTGTTTTTT; CDR3 protein: CASSRDSGFEKLFF; J gene: TRBJ1-4; clone size: -; V gene: TRBV12-3/TRBV12-4; D gene: TRBD1; CDR3 length: 14
CDR3 DNA: TGTGCCAGCAGTTTCGTTCTTAGCGGGTCGGGCAATGAGCAGTTCTTC; CDR3 protein: CASSFVLSGSGNEQFF; J gene: TRBJ2-1; clone size: once; V gene: TRBV28; D gene: TRBD2; CDR3 length: 16
CDR3 DNA: TGCGCCAGCAGCTTGGAGTCTGCCAATGAGCAGTTCTTC; CDR3 protein: CASSLESANEQFF; J gene: TRBJ2-1; clone size: -; V gene: TRBV5-1; D gene: -; CDR3 length: 13
CDR3 DNA: TGTGCCAGCAGCTTGTCAGCGATCTACGAGCAGTACTTC; CDR3 protein: CASSLSAIYEQYF; J gene: TRBJ2-7; clone size: few; V gene: TRBV7-9; D gene: -; CDR3 length: 13
CDR3 DNA: TGCGCCAGCAGTGATTGGGAGCGGGGGGGCCGAGAGACCCAGTACTTC; CDR3 protein: CASSDWERGGRETQYF; J gene: TRBJ2-5; clone size: -; V gene: TRBV10-2; D gene: TRBD2; CDR3 length: 16
CDR3 DNA: TGCAGCGCCGAGGGTCTAGCGGGAGTCACCGGGGAGCTGTTTTTT; CDR3 protein: CSAEGLAGVTGELFF; J gene: TRBJ2-2; clone size: -; V gene: TRBV29-1; D gene: TRBD2; CDR3 length: 15
CDR3 DNA: TGCGCCAGCAGCTTGCACTTGACAGGGGGTTTTAATGAGCAGTTCTTC; CDR3 protein: CASSLHLTGGFNEQFF; J gene: TRBJ2-1; clone size: -; V gene: TRBV5-1; D gene: TRBD1; CDR3 length: 16
CDR3 DNA: TGTGCCAGCAGCTTAGCGAGTGGGGGACCGTACCAAGAGACCCAGTACTTC; CDR3 protein: CASSLASGGPYQETQYF; J gene: TRBJ2-5; clone size: few; V gene: TRBV7-9; D gene: -; CDR3 length: 17
CDR3 DNA: TGTGCCAGCGGGGTCGTGGCCACAGGGATCTACTATGGCTACACCTTC; CDR3 protein: CASGVVATGIYYGYTF; J gene: TRBJ1-2; clone size: -; V gene: TRBV2; D gene: -; CDR3 length: 16
CDR3 DNA: TGCGCCAGCAGCCGGGTGGGGAGCGGGGACAATGAGCAGTTCTTC; CDR3 protein: CASSRVGSGDNEQFF; J gene: TRBJ2-1; clone size: few; V gene: TRBV4-1; D gene: TRBD2; CDR3 length: 15
CDR3 DNA: TGTGCCAGCAGTTCAACCGGGACTAGCATACACGAGCAGTACTTC; CDR3 protein: CASSSTGTSIHEQYF; J gene: TRBJ2-7; clone size: -; V gene: TRBV28; D gene: TRBD2; CDR3 length: 15
CDR3 DNA: TGCAGTGCTAGCCCCCTTGGTCCTGAGCAGTTCTTC; CDR3 protein: CSASPLGPEQFF; J gene: TRBJ2-1; clone size: many; V gene: TRBV20-1; D gene: -; CDR3 length: 12